Each of the 19 T cell receptor beta chains below was sequenced from the same sample in a study of blood T cell repertoires in COVID-19. The assay was immunoSEQ multiplex PCR, and TCRdb's table has in-frame clones only and misses some. Found here are roughly 180,000 clones, more than 70% of them singletons; the top ten hold under 9.5%. Sequenced material: peripheral blood. The receptors shown here come from an older woman with acute or convalescent COVID-19.

The gene calls are TRBV6-5 and TRBJ1-4; D unclear. Germline loops: CDR1 MNHEY, CDR2 SVGAGI. V was pared by 4 bases and J by 8 bases, with 8 bases between. This CDR3 has 12 residues. CDR3 region: CASSFGGEKLFF. In nucleotides, the CDR3 is TGTGCCAGCAGTTTCGGAGGCGAAAAACTGTTTTTT.

In this sample, this clone turned up once. V usage is TRBV2 and J usage is TRBJ1-1; D is ambiguous. V gave up 2 bases and J gave up 2 bases, with 9 bases separating them. Germline CDR1 SNHLY, CDR2 FYNNEI. The CDR3 has 14 residues. CDR3 sequence reads: CASSELGANTEAFF. CDR3 nucleotide sequence: TGTGCCAGCAGTGAATTGGGAGCTAACACTGAAGCTTTCTTT. Full variable domain (remainder filled in from reference TRBV2 and TRBJ1-1): EPEVTQTPSHQVTQMGQEVILRCVPISNHLYFYWYRQILGQKVEFLVSFYNNEISEKSEIFDDQFSVERPDGSNFTLKIRSTKLEDSAMYFCASSELGANTEAFFGQGTRLTVV.

This clone was recorded many times. The chain links TRBV10-3 to TRBJ2-7, with 8 bases lining up with TRBD2. This CDR3 region has 14 residues. CDR1 and CDR2 (germline): ENHRY, SYGVKD. Trimming removed 0 bases from V and 4 bases from J; junction bases left unmatched: 2. CDR3 protein: CAISESASGYEQYV. The CDR3 DNA sequence: TGTGCCATCAGTGAGTCGGCTAGCGGGTACGAGCAGTACGTC.

The V call is TRBV5-6, the J call TRBJ2-5; possibly TRBD2 for D (5 bases). The CDR3 has 13 residues. Trimming cost V 6 bases and J 3 bases, with 12 bases left between them. Germline lookup yields CDR1 SGHDT and CDR2 YYEEEE. CDR3 region: CASTRGRKETQYF. CDR3 coding DNA: TGTGCCAGCACCCGCGGGCGAAAAGAGACCCAGTACTTC.

The chain combines TRBV2 with TRBJ2-5; 15 bases agree with TRBD2. Germline V gene lookup returns CDR1 SNHLY and CDR2 FYNNEI. V gave up 6 bases and J gave up 5 bases; unmatched junction bases: 4. This CDR3 contains 15 residues. In DNA form, the CDR3 reads TGTGCCAGCAGCTCCGGGACTAGCGGGAGGGAGACCCAGTACTTC. It translates to CASSSGTSGRETQYF.

V is TRBV21-1 and J is TRBJ2-4; the listed D gene, TRBD2, was not tested against the DNA. TRBV21-1 is a pseudogene segment. The CDR3 is 14 residues long. CDR3 sequence (DNA): TGTGCCAGCAGCAATAATCACCGGGAAAACATTCAGTACTTC. Translating gives CASSNNHRENIQYF.

The rearrangement links TRBV5-4 to TRBJ2-5; TRBD1 matches 8 bases. J lost 2 bases, V lost 4 bases, and 4 bases had no gene match. The CDR3 covers 14 residues. From germline, CDR1 is SGHNT and CDR2 YYREEE (reference sequence). This chain's CDR3 is CASSQQGEQETQYF. CDR3 sequence (DNA): TGTGCCAGCAGCCAACAGGGGGAGCAAGAGACCCAGTACTTC.

This chain links TRBV9 with TRBJ1-2, with D tentatively TRBD1 (5 bases). The CDR3 sequence is 14 residues long. In germline, CDR1 is SGDLS, CDR2 YYNGEE. The germline V and J ends were trimmed by 0 bases and 4 bases, with 10 bases remaining between them. Here the CDR3 reads CASSVGGGGYGYTF. The CDR3 nucleotides are TGTGCCAGCAGCGTAGGCGGGGGGGGCTATGGCTACACCTTC.

The chain is built from TRBV3-1 (or the pseudogene TRBV3-2) and TRBJ1-2; D not certain. In germline, CDR1 is LGHDT, CDR2 YNNKEL (reference sequence). The CDR3 has 15 residues. Trimming left V 3 bases short and J 0 bases short, with 11 bases between. This CDR3 is CASSQRLSSNYGYTF. CDR3 DNA: TGTGCCAGCAGCCAGAGGCTCAGCTCTAACTATGGCTACACCTTC.

This chain uses TRBV6-1 with TRBJ1-2, with D possibly matching TRBD1 (6 bases). The CDR3 runs to 14 residues. V lost 3 bases and J 4 bases, leaving 12 bases between the germline ends. Germline CDR1 reads MNHNS; CDR2 reads SASEGT. In DNA, the CDR3 is TGTGCCAGCAGTGAGGGGGCCCACTCCTATGGCTACACCTTC. Protein product: CASSEGAHSYGYTF.

The chain is built from TRBV24-1 and TRBJ2-2; 10 bases fit TRBD1. Trimming took 3 bases from V and 7 from J; bases not matched to a gene: 4. Germline CDR1 and CDR2: KGHDR and SFDVKD. The CDR3 extends over 15 amino acids. CDR3 residues: CATSDPGTGVGELFF. DNA for the CDR3: TGTGCCACCAGTGATCCCGGGACAGGGGTCGGGGAGCTGTTTTTT.

The genes are TRBV7-8 and TRBJ2-1, with 8 bases aligning to TRBD2. Trimming removed 2 bases from V and 9 bases from J; junction bases left unmatched: 12. This CDR3 spans 16 amino acids. Germline lookup yields CDR1 SGHVS and CDR2 FQNEAQ. The CDR3 nucleotides read TGTGCCAGCAGCTTACACGGGAGGGCCCCGGAGACTGAGCAGTTCTTC. Residues: CASSLHGRAPETEQFF.

This clone was seen just once. The rearrangement uses TRBV19 and TRBJ1-1; maybe TRBD1 (5 bases). This CDR3 contains 14 residues. V was shortened by 5 bases and J by 5 bases, with 15 bases between the two germline ends. Germline assignment: CDR1 LNHDA and CDR2 SQIVND (reference sequence). CDR3: CASSHPPGGTEAFF. The CDR3 DNA is TGTGCCAGTAGTCACCCTCCGGGGGGAACTGAAGCTTTCTTT.

V is TRBV2 and J is TRBJ2-2, with 14 bases fitting TRBD2. Germline V gene data show CDR1 as SNHLY and CDR2 as FYNNEI. The V segment lost 7 bases and the J segment 6 bases; nucleotides outside the gene matches: 4. The CDR3 runs to 15 residues. The DNA for the CDR3 is TGTGCCAGCAACTCGGGACTAGCGGGAGCCGGGGAGCTGTTTTTT. This encodes CASNSGLAGAGELFF. Based on the CDR3 plus reference TRBV2 and TRBJ2-2, the full variable domain is EPEVTQTPSHQVTQMGQEVILRCVPISNHLYFYWYRQILGQKVEFLVSFYNNEISEKSEIFDDQFSVERPDGSNFTLKIRSTKLEDSAMYFCASNSGLAGAGELFFGEGSRLTVL.

V and J are TRBV15 and TRBJ1-4; no definite D call. This CDR3 spans 14 amino acids. V lost 5 bases to trimming and J lost 8 bases, with 15 bases between them. Germline V gene data show CDR1 as LNHNV and CDR2 as YYDKDF (reference sequence). The DNA for the CDR3 is TGTGCCACCAGCGGAGGTCGAGGAGGGGAAAAACTGTTTTTT. Translated: CATSGGRGGEKLFF.

The V and J genes are TRBV19 and TRBJ2-2, with D possibly matching TRBD1 (6 bases). V shed 6 bases and J shed 0 bases, with 17 bases lying between them. The CDR3 runs to 17 residues. From germline, CDR1 is LNHDA and CDR2 SQIVND (reference sequence). Written as DNA, the CDR3 is TGTGCCAGTAGGATTAGGACAGCGTTTTCGAACACCGGGGAGCTGTTTTTT. Translation: CASRIRTAFSNTGELFF.

This chain links TRBV5-1 with TRBJ1-4; TRBD1 matches at 7 bases. Losses at the gene ends were 3 bases for V and 8 bases for J; bases not matched to a gene: 4. Per germline, CDR1 SGHRS and CDR2 YFSETQ. The CDR3 runs 13 residues. The CDR3: CASSSPQGEKLFF. CDR3 coding DNA: TGCGCCAGCAGCTCGCCACAGGGGGAAAAACTGTTTTTT.

This clone was counted a single time. V usage is TRBV30 and J usage is TRBJ2-1; the D is unclear. The CDR3 extends over 14 amino acids. Looked up from germline, CDR1 is GTSNPN and CDR2 is SVGIG (reference sequence). V lost 3 bases to trimming and J lost 10 bases, with 19 bases between them. Written as DNA, the CDR3 is TGTGCCTGGAGAGAGTTCTCCGGTAGCCGCGAGCAGTTCTTC. Protein product: CAWREFSGSREQFF.

J is TRBJ2-4 and V is TRBV7-9; a possible D gene is TRBD1 (5 bases). The germline V gene encodes CDR1 SEHNR and CDR2 FQNEAQ (reference sequence). There are 14 residues in the CDR3. Trimming took 3 bases from V and 5 from J, leaving 11 bases between them. The CDR3: CASSFSGAENIQYF. CDR3 nucleotides: TGTGCCAGCAGCTTTAGTGGGGCGGAAAACATTCAGTACTTC.